This T cell receptor (beta chain) stems from a study of T cells in Graves' hyperthyroidism and ophthalmopathy. Study as a whole: Peripheral blood draws took place at initial diagnosis, ahead of any treatment. Whole-study findings and limits: Blood also contained most expanded thyroid clonotypes above 0.001. The model anticipated ophthalmopathy a median around 6 months pre-onset.

Note on this clonotype: Its antigen is still unknown.

Amplified TCR beta CDR3 regions derived from RNA transcripts. HTBI primers drove first-round RT-PCR of the TCR CDR3. MiXCR was run by TCRdb on the multiplex PCR reads, yielding one entry per CDR3 protein. Of roughly 700,000 distinct CDR3 sequences listed, 30% to 40% are singletons. J was trimmed by 10 bases and V by 4 bases; bases with no gene match: 14. The CDR3 spans 17 residues. Germline V gene sequence: CDR1 SGHRS, CDR2 YFSETQ. The clonotype comes from a woman in her 40s with Graves' hyperthyroidism. The chain is built from TRBV5-1 and TRBJ1-6, with TRBD1 matching over 10 bases. Source material: blood. The CDR3 spells CASSLSDPGQGISPLHF. Written as DNA, the CDR3 is TGCGCCAGCAGCCTGTCAGATCCGGGACAGGGGATCTCACCCCTCCACTTT.